This T cell receptor beta chain appears in the sequencing data of a study of patients and donors after allogeneic stem cell transplantation. In TCRdb, the RT-PCR reads were re-called with MiXCR into one record per CDR3 protein. The profile shows 200,000 to 250,000 distinct CDR3 sequences, 13% to 15% of them singletons. This receptor was taken from a human donor who was either an allogeneic HSCT recipient or a stem cell or donor lymphocyte infusion donor (not recorded which). It is not recorded whose cells these are; they may come from a transplant donor. The sequenced material came from blood, either unsorted or a sorted T cell fraction (not recorded which).

The CDR3 region has the DNA TGTGCCAGCAGCCAAGAGGGAGTAGCCCCTGGGTTGGCAGATACGCAGTATTTT. It yields the protein CASSQEGVAPGLADTQYF. This chain uses TRBV14 with TRBJ2-3; perhaps TRBD2 as D (5 bases). CDR3 length equals 18 residues. Trimming stripped 0 bases from V and 4 bases from J, with 20 bases between. Germline V lookup: CDR1 SGHDN, CDR2 FVKESK.